This T cell receptor (beta chain) was found in a study of T cell responses to AZD1222 COVID-19 vaccine. General study results and limits: Baseline seropositivity occurred in only six AZD1222 recipients. Researchers took repertoire samples only after the peak T cell response had come.

This clone was counted a single time. The antigen is unknown. Produced via immunoSEQ multiplex PCR; TCRdb's table is partial and in-frame only. The data contain 120,000 to 150,000 clones, 90% to 95% of them singletons. V was pared by 3 bases and J by 2 bases, with 4 bases of the junction left unmatched. Germline values: CDR1 SGHVS, CDR2 FQNEAQ. The CDR3 length is 14 residues. The chain employs TRBV7-8 and TRBJ2-7, with TRBD1 matching 7 bases. The receptor comes from an adult in good health. This material consisted of peripheral blood, taken on day 0 of MenACWY control vaccination. The CDR3 reads CASSFAQGPYEQYF. CDR3 nucleotide sequence: TGTGCCAGCAGCTTCGCACAGGGGCCCTACGAGCAGTACTTC.